The present TCR beta chain was sequenced within a study of PD-L1 blockade in urothelial cancer. Study in general: Blood was subjected to analysis at 3 weeks (second dose) and 6 weeks following treatment start.

Documented time point: pretreatment peripheral blood. In the case of this clone: At one boundary the junction diverges from the germline segment, which might be a read error.

Germline V gives CDR1 MNHEY, CDR2 SVGAGI. This CDR3 has 11 amino acids. Produced via immunoSEQ multiplex PCR; TCRdb's table is partial and in-frame only. The table lists 60,000 to 65,000 clones, around 86% of them singletons. The sequence was collected from a man between 65 and 79 years old with urothelial cancer. The material sequenced was PBMCs, taken around atezolizumab (anti-PD-L1) treatment. The V call is TRBV6-5, the J call TRBJ2-7; D gene ambiguous. DNA of the CDR3: TGTGCCAGCAGTTCCCCCCGCCGCGCTTTCTTC. Amino acids: CASSSPRRAFF.